Here is one T cell receptor (beta chain) with its context. Its cognate antigen is unknown. The CDR3 runs 15 residues. The germline V gene has CDR1 SGHAT and CDR2 FQNNGV. Trimming cost V 1 base and J 2 bases, with 9 bases left between them. TCRdb's table, derived via immunoSEQ multiplex PCR, lists solely in-frame clones and lacks some. Among some 2,000,000 clones listed, more than 90% were seen once. The donors, healthy adults who were HIV-negative, had experienced no recent acute infections or vaccinations. This entry comes from a study of shared clonotypes between healthy human individuals. Study overall: Each donor's CD4 naive and CD4 memory cells filled three plates apiece, CD8 naive two, and CD8 memory one. Points from the study as a whole: Naive subsets generally had larger estimated richness than memory subsets.

This sequence originates from a man younger than 30 in good health. The specimen was naive CD4+ T cells sorted from blood. Documented subset: CD45RA+ positively selected. The chain recombines TRBV11-2 with TRBJ1-5; a weak D match, TRBD1 (6 bases). CDR3 sequence (DNA): TGTGCCAGCAGCTTAGCAGGGGCCGGCAATCAGCCCCAGCATTTT. This translates into CASSLAGAGNQPQHF. Combining the CDR3 with reference TRBV11-2 and TRBJ1-5 gives the whole variable domain EAGVAQSPRYKIIEKRQSVAFWCNPISGHATLYWYQQILGQGPKLLIQFQNNGVVDDSQLPKDRFSAERLKGVDSTLKIQPAKLEDSAVYLCASSLAGAGNQPQHFGDGTRLSIL.